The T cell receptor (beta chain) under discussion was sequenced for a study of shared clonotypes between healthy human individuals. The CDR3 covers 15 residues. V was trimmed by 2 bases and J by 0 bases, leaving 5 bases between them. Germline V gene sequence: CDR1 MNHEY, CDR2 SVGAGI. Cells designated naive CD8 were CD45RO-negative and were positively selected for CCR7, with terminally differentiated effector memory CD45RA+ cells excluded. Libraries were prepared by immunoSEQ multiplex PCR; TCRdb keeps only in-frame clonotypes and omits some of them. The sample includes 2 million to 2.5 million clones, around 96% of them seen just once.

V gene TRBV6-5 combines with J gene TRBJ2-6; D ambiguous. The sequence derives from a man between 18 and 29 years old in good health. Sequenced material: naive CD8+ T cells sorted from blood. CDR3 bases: TGTGCCAGCAGTTACCTCGACTCTGGGGCCAACGTCCTGACTTTC. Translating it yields CASSYLDSGANVLTF.